The source of this TCR beta chain is a study of vaccination and CD4 T cells after COVID-19. This CDR3 is built from 14 residues. Germline V gene data show CDR1 as MNHEY and CDR2 as SMNVEV (reference sequence). V lost 6 bases, J lost 7 bases, and 9 bases stayed unmatched. Noted treatment: roughly 10-day PBMC culture with coronavirus spike peptide pools or control peptides (ViraFEST assay). Comments on this clonotype: The target antigen is unknown.

Cultured CD4+ T cell DNA was sequenced using the Oncomine TCR Beta short-read assay. In TCRdb, the PCR reads were re-called with MiXCR into one record per CDR3 protein. The data show approximately 9,000 distinct CDR3 sequences, with roughly 64% seen just once and roughly 25% held by the top ten. This sequence joins TRBV27 and TRBJ1-2; 9 positions match TRBD1. The sequencing sample was made of CD4+ T cells from blood, cultured in vitro. The sequence was obtained from a human donor who had recovered from COVID-19. CDR3 coding DNA: TGTGCCAGCAGAAAAACAGGGGGCATTGGTGGCTACACCTTC. Translating gives CASRKTGGIGGYTF.